These 22 T cell receptor beta chains originate from one sample sequenced in a study of T-cell reconstitution after alpha-beta-depleted transplantation in children. Unique molecular identifiers were used in preparing the TCRbeta library. MiXCR, run by TCRdb on the PCR reads, gives a single entry per CDR3 protein. Altogether around 78,000 distinct CDR3 sequences are present, 13% to 15% being singletons, with the ten largest covering 25% to 35%. The sequencing here drew on PBMCs, mostly from graft donor cells, taken 180 days after TCRalphabeta/CD19-depleted stem cell transplant. The receptors stem from a male patient under 10 years old who had a stem cell transplant for acute lymphoblastic leukemia, so the T cells may come from the graft donor.

This clonotype was counted between two and nine times. The chain joins TRBV24-1 to TRBJ1-1, with a possible D match to TRBD1 (6 bases). Germline CDR1 and CDR2: KGHDR and SFDVKD. There are 11 residues in the CDR3. V lost 4 bases to trimming and J lost 8 bases, with 7 bases between them. The CDR3 sequence is CATSEQGEAFF. CDR3 nucleotides: TGTGCCACCAGTGAACAGGGCGAAGCTTTCTTT.

This clonotype has just a few counts. The chain uses TRBV20-1 and TRBJ2-2; 16 bases line up with TRBD2. CDR3 length: 15 amino acids. Trimming cost V 5 bases and J 6 bases; bases outside gene matches: 3. In germline, CDR1 is DFQATT, CDR2 SNEGSKA (reference sequence). CDR3 DNA sequence: TGCAGTGCTCCGGGACTAGCGGGGGGGCCCGGGGAGCTGTTTTTT. As protein: CSAPGLAGGPGELFF.

In its sample, this clonotype was seen a few times. V usage is TRBV7-2 and J usage is TRBJ1-1; D is possibly TRBD1 (5 bases). Trimming took off 6 bases at V and 12 bases at J, with 14 bases between the two ends. CDR1 is SGHTA, CDR2 FQGNSA, per germline. CDR3 length equals 11 residues. The CDR3 sequence is CASRRGTVPFF. The CDR3 coding sequence is TGTGCCAGCAGGCGGGGCACGGTGCCTTTCTTT.

This clonotype has ten or more counts. The chain is built from TRBV29-1 and TRBJ2-3; D not certain. The CDR3 contains 14 residues. Germline CDR1 and CDR2: SQVTM and ANQGSEA. V dropped 0 bases and J dropped 1 base, with 8 bases sitting between them. The CDR3 DNA reads as TGCAGCGTTGAAGACCCTTTCGGCACAGATACGCAGTATTTT. Encoded protein: CSVEDPFGTDTQYF.

This clonotype was observed a few times. V gene TRBV20-1 combines with J gene TRBJ1-2; 10 nucleotides match TRBD1. V was clipped by 4 bases and J by 7 bases; unmatched bases: 6. This CDR3 is 13 amino acids long. In germline, CDR1 is DFQATT, CDR2 SNEGSKA (reference sequence). The CDR3: CSATRDRGSGYTF. The CDR3 DNA reads as TGCAGTGCTACCCGGGACAGGGGAAGTGGCTACACCTTC.

This clonotype was seen only a few times. J is TRBJ1-2 and V is TRBV30, with D possibly TRBD1 on 5 matching bases. V lost 3 bases and J lost 12, with 14 bases in between. Germline CDR1 and CDR2: GTSNPN and SVGIG (reference sequence). The length of the CDR3 is 11 residues. In DNA form, the CDR3 reads TGTGCCTGGAGCCCCAGGGCGGGACACACCTTC. It encodes CAWSPRAGHTF.

The chain combines TRBV14 with TRBJ2-1; 8 nucleotides agree with TRBD2. CDR1 is SGHDN and CDR2 is FVKESK in the germline V gene. CDR3 length equals 15 residues. Unmatched junction bases numbered 2, after V lost 0 bases and J lost 4 bases. The CDR3 coding sequence is TGTGCCAGCAGCCAAGACGGGAGGGAGTACAATGAGCAGTTCTTC. As protein: CASSQDGREYNEQFF.

This clonotype was detected ten times or more. J is TRBJ1-4 and V is TRBV25-1; D not certain. Germline V CDR1 and CDR2: MGHDK, SYGVNS. The CDR3 has 13 residues. Trimming removed 2 bases from V and 6 bases from J, with 7 bases in between. The CDR3 DNA reads TGTGCCAGCAGTGAAGGAGGAGATGAAAAACTGTTTTTT. Protein product: CASSEGGDEKLFF.

This sequence joins TRBV20-1 and TRBJ2-7; D is tentatively TRBD1 or TRBD2 (6 bases each). Per the germline V gene, CDR1 is DFQATT and CDR2 is SNEGSKA (reference sequence). This CDR3 is 14 amino acids long. Trimming stripped 7 bases from V and 3 bases from J, with 19 bases between. In DNA form, the CDR3 reads TGCAGTGTCCCAGGAGGCAGGGGACTCTACGAGCAGTACTTC. Its protein is CSVPGGRGLYEQYF.

This clonotype was counted ten times or more. The chain has TRBV3-1 and TRBJ1-2; D remains unclear. Germline assignment: CDR1 LGHDT and CDR2 YNNKEL (reference sequence). This CDR3 region has 12 residues. V was clipped by 4 bases and J by 5 bases, with 8 bases between them. DNA of the CDR3: TGTGCCAGCAGCCCCGGACCTTATGGCTACACCTTC. It encodes CASSPGPYGYTF.

The genes are TRBV20-1 and TRBJ2-7; TRBD1 aligns across 8 bases. The germline CDR1 and CDR2 sequences are DFQATT and SNEGSKA (reference sequence). Trimming took 3 bases from V and 0 from J; bases not matched to a gene: 10. The CDR3 consists of 16 residues. The chain's CDR3 is CSASSTGGPSSYEQYF. CDR3 nucleotides: TGCAGTGCTAGCAGTACAGGGGGTCCTAGCTCCTACGAGCAGTACTTC.

This clonotype was counted at least ten times. This chain links TRBV6-6 with TRBJ1-3, with 7 bases fitting TRBD1. CDR1 and CDR2 from the germline V gene are MNHNY and SVGAGI (reference sequence). The CDR3 runs 13 residues. V lost 2 bases and J lost 6; bases outside the gene matches: 1. The CDR3 spells CASSYGTVNTIYF. The DNA for the CDR3 is TGTGCCAGCAGTTACGGGACAGTAAACACCATATATTTT.

In its sample, this clonotype was seen a few times. The chain couples TRBV9 to TRBJ2-7, with 9 positions matching TRBD2. This CDR3 spans 14 amino acids. With V trimmed by 0 bases and J by 3 bases, 1 base remained unmatched. Germline values: CDR1 SGDLS, CDR2 YYNGEE. The CDR3 region is CASSVGSGSYEQYF. As DNA, the CDR3 is TGTGCCAGCAGCGTAGGTAGCGGGAGCTACGAGCAGTACTTC.

This clonotype showed up just once. The genes are TRBV5-1 and TRBJ2-7, with 8 bases aligning to TRBD1. CDR3 length: 13 amino acids. The germline CDR1 and CDR2 sequences are SGHRS and YFSETQ. V shed 2 bases and J 5 bases; nucleotides not matched to a gene: 3. CDR3 amino acids: CASSLSRGHEQYF. For the CDR3, the DNA is TGCGCCAGCAGCTTATCCAGGGGGCACGAGCAGTACTTC. The entire variable domain, with the rest obtained from reference TRBV5-1 and TRBJ2-7, is as follows: KAGVTQTPRYLIKTRGQQVTLSCSPISGHRSVSWYQQTPGQGLQFLFEYFSETQRNKGNFPGRFSGRQFSNSRSEMNVSTLELGDSALYLCASSLSRGHEQYFGPGTRLTVT.

This clonotype has more than one count but fewer than ten. The V gene is TRBV15, the J gene TRBJ2-7, with D tentatively TRBD1 or TRBD2 (5 bases each). V lost 0 bases to trimming and J lost 9 bases, with 15 bases between them. The germline gives CDR1 LNHNV, CDR2 YYDKDF (reference sequence). There are 14 residues in the CDR3. CDR3 in DNA: TGTGCCACCAGCAGAGATCTTAAGGGGAGCCGGCAGTACTTC. This gives the protein CATSRDLKGSRQYF.

The chain combines TRBV28 with TRBJ2-6, with D unresolved. The CDR3 totals 13 residues. Germline CDR1 is MDHEN and CDR2 is SYDVKM. Deletions cut 6 bases from V and 1 base from J, with 4 bases between. The DNA of the CDR3 is TGTGCCAGCAGGGGATCTGGGGCCAACGTCCTGACTTTC. It is translated as CASRGSGANVLTF.

V gene TRBV10-3 combines with J gene TRBJ2-3, with 7 bases aligning to TRBD2. CDR3 length: 18 amino acids. The J segment lost 3 bases and the V segment lost 5 bases, leaving 17 bases of the junction unmatched. Germline loops: CDR1 ENHRY, CDR2 SYGVKD. The CDR3 region has the DNA TGTGCCATCAGTTCCAGACTAGCCCGTGAAGGCGAAACAGATACGCAGTATTTT. Amino acids: CAISSRLAREGETDTQYF.

This clonotype was detected ten times or more. The rearrangement links TRBV10-3 to TRBJ1-1, with D possibly matching TRBD1 (6 bases). The CDR3 length is 13 residues. Trimming pared 7 bases from V and 4 bases from J, leaving 13 bases between. The germline CDR1 and CDR2 sequences are ENHRY and SYGVKD. The CDR3 loop is CAITWGQGTEAFF. The DNA of the CDR3 is TGTGCCATCACCTGGGGGCAGGGCACTGAAGCTTTCTTT.

V and J are TRBV5-1 and TRBJ2-7; a possible D gene is TRBD2 (7 bases). Germline CDR1 reads SGHRS; CDR2 reads YFSETQ. Between the trimmed V and J ends, which lost 4 bases and 5 bases, there was a span of 16 bases. CDR3 length: 14 amino acids. For the CDR3, the DNA is TGCGCCAGCAGCCGGGGAGGGGGGAGGAACGAGCAGTACTTC. Protein sequence: CASSRGGGRNEQYF.

This clonotype was observed a few times. The chain is built from TRBV20-1 and TRBJ1-1, with 12 bases lining up with TRBD1. CDR3 size: 15 residues. Germline-derived CDR1 and CDR2 are DFQATT and SNEGSKA (reference sequence). Trimming removed 5 bases from V and 5 bases from J; junction bases left unmatched: 9. CDR3 sequence: CSAYRDRGRGTEAFF. Here the CDR3 DNA reads TGCAGTGCTTACAGGGACAGGGGGCGTGGAACTGAAGCTTTCTTT.

This clonotype showed up just a few times. The chain combines TRBV4-2 with TRBJ2-5, with 7 nucleotides matching TRBD2. Germline CDR1 and CDR2: LGHNA and YNFKEQ. Trimming cost V 0 bases and J 7 bases; bases outside gene matches: 5. This CDR3 is 14 amino acids long. In DNA form, the CDR3 reads TGTGCCAGCAGCCAAGATCACTTAGCGGGGACCCAGTACTTC. Its protein is CASSQDHLAGTQYF.

Only a few counts were recorded for this clonotype. The V gene is TRBV19, the J gene TRBJ1-5; weak D call: TRBD1 (5 bases). Trimming pared 7 bases from V and 0 bases from J, leaving 13 bases between. The CDR3 sequence is 15 residues long. CDR1 is LNHDA, CDR2 SQIVND, per germline (reference sequence). Here the CDR3 reads CASKGQLYSNQPQHF. CDR3 bases: TGTGCCAGTAAGGGGCAGCTATATAGCAATCAGCCCCAGCATTTT.